This T cell receptor beta chain is from a study of cytomegalovirus exposure and HLA in healthy donors. Across the whole study: Unique TCR beta sequences numbering approximately 100 million came from around 180 million T cells in an earlier analysis.

The CDR3 has 15 amino acids. Germline CDR1 reads KGHSH; CDR2 reads LQKENI. The junction had 4 bases not matched to a gene; V was cut back by 3 bases and J by 7 bases. As regards this clone: The antigen is unknown.

The study's findings and limits: Reported findings show TCR beta sequences accurately forecast HLA-A and HLA-B alleles in most subjects.

PCR employed 60 Vbeta and 13 Jbeta primers. The protocol was immunoSEQ multiplex PCR, while the TCRdb copy is restricted to in-frame clones and leaves out a portion. The repertoire holds more than 100,000 clones, with around three quarters as singletons. The TCR comes from a man aged 35 to 55 in good health and CMV-seronegative. Sequencing was done on a sample of PBMCs. V and J are TRBV18 and TRBJ2-1; TRBD2 matches 12 bases. CDR3 loop: CASSPLAGGRNEQFF. The CDR3 nucleotides read TGTGCCAGCTCACCGCTAGCGGGGGGGCGTAATGAGCAGTTCTTC.